Below are 25 T cell receptor beta chains sequenced from a single sample in a study of blood T cell repertoires in COVID-19. This table comes from immunoSEQ multiplex PCR, and its TCRdb copy is limited to in-frame clones, with some not included. The sample includes approximately 130,000 clones, approximately 87% seen only once; the top ten take around 4%. Specimen: peripheral blood. The receptor set was obtained from a man between 60 and 75 years old with acute or convalescent COVID-19.

The V gene is TRBV27, the J gene TRBJ2-3; D perhaps matches TRBD2 (6 bases). The V end lost 5 bases, the J end lost 4 bases, and 13 bases lay between the germline ends. The CDR3 contains 14 residues. Germline V gene data show CDR1 as MNHEY and CDR2 as SMNVEV (reference sequence). The CDR3 DNA reads TGTGCCAGCAGTGCGGGGTCTCGCCCAGATACGCAGTATTTT. It codes for CASSAGSRPDTQYF.

The CDR3 here is CASSIRTGEETQYF. Here the CDR3 DNA reads TGTGCCAGTAGTATTAGGACAGGGGAAGAGACCCAGTACTTC. The rearrangement links TRBV19 to TRBJ2-5, with TRBD1 matching 9 bases. The CDR3 length is 14 residues. Germline CDR1 and CDR2: LNHDA and SQIVND (reference sequence). The V segment lost 3 bases and the J segment 3 bases; nucleotides outside the gene matches: 2.

This clone is a singleton in its sample. The gene calls are TRBV7-2 and TRBJ2-1, with 8 bases fitting TRBD2. The CDR3 length is 16 residues. V was clipped by 6 bases and J by 4 bases; unmatched bases: 11. The V gene's germline CDR1 is SGHTA and CDR2 FQGNSA. The CDR3: CASSPVSGTSYNEQFF. The DNA for the CDR3 is TGTGCCAGCAGTCCCGTTAGCGGGACCAGTTACAATGAGCAGTTCTTC.

This chain uses TRBV7-4 with TRBJ2-5, with 7 bases identical to TRBD2. V lost 4 bases to trimming and J lost 3 bases; unmatched junction nucleotides: 14. The germline CDR1 and CDR2 sequences are SGHVT and SQSDAQ. CDR3 size: 17 residues. CDR3 in DNA: TGTGCCAGCAGCTCTGGTACCCCCGGGGGAGGGAAAGAGACCCAGTACTTC. Residues: CASSSGTPGGGKETQYF.

The chain employs TRBV19 and TRBJ1-1, with a tentative D call TRBD1 (6 bases). The CDR3 spans 12 residues. Per the germline V gene, CDR1 is LNHDA and CDR2 is SQIVND (reference sequence). The V end lost 7 bases, the J end lost 5 bases, and 11 bases lay between the germline ends. CDR3: CASKQGGTEAFF. CDR3 DNA: TGTGCCAGTAAACAGGGTGGGACTGAAGCTTTCTTT.

The chain recombines TRBV24-1 with TRBJ2-5; weak D call: TRBD1 (6 bases). Between the trimmed V and J ends, which lost 3 bases and 5 bases, there was a span of 6 bases. Per germline, CDR1 KGHDR and CDR2 SFDVKD. This CDR3 is 12 amino acids long. CDR3 sequence (DNA): TGTGCCACCAGTGATGGGGGCGAGACCCAGTACTTC. Its translation: CATSDGGETQYF.

This clone was counted a single time. V is TRBV7-2 and J is TRBJ2-3; weak D call: TRBD1 (7 bases). V was cut by 4 bases and J by 2 bases, with 16 bases left in between. The CDR3 is 16 residues long. Germline loops: CDR1 SGHTA, CDR2 FQGNSA. CDR3 protein: CASSWRAGQTTDTQYF. CDR3 coding DNA: TGTGCCAGCAGCTGGAGGGCGGGACAGACCACAGATACGCAGTATTTT.

The V and J genes are TRBV6-5 and TRBJ2-2; D call uncertain. Per the germline V gene, CDR1 is MNHEY and CDR2 is SVGAGI. There are 14 residues in the CDR3. Between the trimmed V and J ends, which lost 6 bases and 3 bases, there was a span of 11 bases. CDR3 DNA sequence: TGTGCCAGCAGGGCCAGGCGCGACACCGGGGAGCTGTTTTTT. Amino acids: CASRARRDTGELFF.

This chain uses TRBV30 with TRBJ1-1; D unclear. V lost 8 bases and J lost 0, with 13 bases in between. Germline V gene lookup returns CDR1 GTSNPN and CDR2 SVGIG (reference sequence). The CDR3 spans 13 residues. In nucleotides, the CDR3 is TGTGCCCGCAGAGCGGTCATGAACACTGAAGCTTTCTTT. Amino acid sequence: CARRAVMNTEAFF.

The gene calls are TRBV24-1 and TRBJ1-2, with a weak D call TRBD1 (6 bases). This CDR3 is built from 14 residues. Trimming shortened V by 4 bases and J by 5 bases, and 13 bases separated the two germline ends. Germline loops: CDR1 KGHDR, CDR2 SFDVKD. The CDR3 is CATSELDRTYGYTF. The DNA for the CDR3 is TGTGCCACCAGTGAACTTGACAGGACTTATGGCTACACCTTC.

In its sample, this clone was seen once. The chain carries TRBV7-9 and TRBJ2-1; unclear D gene. Trimming cost V 1 base and J 7 bases, with 5 bases left between them. The CDR3 extends over 12 amino acids. Germline V gives CDR1 SEHNR, CDR2 FQNEAQ (reference sequence). Written as DNA, the CDR3 is TGTGCCAGCAGCTTAGATCGGAATGAGCAGTTCTTC. Its protein is CASSLDRNEQFF.

The V and J genes are TRBV27 and TRBJ1-2, with a possible D match to TRBD1 (5 bases). Trimming removed 0 bases at V and 4 bases at J, with 18 bases between. In germline, CDR1 is MNHEY, CDR2 SMNVEV (reference sequence). CDR3 length: 17 amino acids. The CDR3 loop reads CASSLSIRGERVYGYTF. The DNA of the CDR3 is TGTGCCAGCAGTTTATCCATTCGGGGGGAGCGCGTCTATGGCTACACCTTC.

The gene calls are TRBV5-4 and TRBJ1-1, with a possible D match to TRBD1 (5 bases). This CDR3 contains 13 residues. Germline-derived CDR1 and CDR2 are SGHNT and YYREEE (reference sequence). Trimming cost V 4 bases and J 1 base, with 8 bases left between them. CDR3 sequence reads: CASSGRANTEAFF. CDR3 coding DNA: TGTGCCAGCAGCGGCAGGGCGAACACTGAAGCTTTCTTT.

The gene calls are TRBV28 and TRBJ2-4; 9 nucleotides align to TRBD1. The CDR3 runs 17 residues. Unmatched junction bases numbered 9, after V lost 6 bases and J lost 0 bases. The germline V gene encodes CDR1 MDHEN and CDR2 SYDVKM. CDR3 loop: CASSQDRGKLAKNIQYF. CDR3 bases: TGTGCCAGCAGCCAGGACAGGGGAAAGCTAGCCAAAAACATTCAGTACTTC.

The chain couples TRBV5-1 to TRBJ2-1; TRBD2 aligns across 11 bases. V dropped 4 bases and J dropped 9; count of bases not matched to a gene: 12. This CDR3 is built from 16 residues. Looked up from germline, CDR1 is SGHRS and CDR2 is YFSETQ. The CDR3 sequence is CASSPGSLAGEGEQFF. CDR3 in DNA: TGCGCCAGCAGCCCCGGCTCACTAGCGGGAGAGGGTGAGCAGTTCTTC.

The chain has TRBV5-1 and TRBJ2-3, with 7 nucleotides matching TRBD1. The V and J ends lost 3 bases and 3 bases, in that order; junction bases with no gene match: 4. This CDR3 contains 14 residues. Per the germline V gene, CDR1 is SGHRS and CDR2 is YFSETQ. CDR3 DNA: TGCGCCAGCAGCTCGGGACAGAGTACAGATACGCAGTATTTT. It encodes CASSSGQSTDTQYF.

The chain employs TRBV10-1 and TRBJ2-7; D might be TRBD1 (6 bases). The length of the CDR3 is 14 residues. V lost 5 bases and J 4 bases, leaving 15 bases between the germline ends. The V gene's germline CDR1 is WNHNN and CDR2 SYGVQD (reference sequence). CDR3 nucleotides: TGCGCCAGCAGTCCCGGGACATTGGTTTACGAGCAGTACTTC. This translates into CASSPGTLVYEQYF.

V is TRBV5-1 and J is TRBJ1-5; D might be TRBD1 (5 bases). Trimming pared 4 bases from V and 7 bases from J, leaving 18 bases between. The CDR3 covers 15 residues. Germline CDR1 and CDR2: SGHRS and YFSETQ. DNA for the CDR3: TGCGCCAGCAGCAGGGGCGTGGGAACGGAACAGCCCCAGCATTTT. The encoded protein is CASSRGVGTEQPQHF.

The gene calls are TRBV4-2 and TRBJ2-7; TRBD1 matches at 10 bases. The V segment lost 3 bases and the J segment 4 bases; nucleotides outside the gene matches: 6. The CDR3 has 15 amino acids. Germline loops: CDR1 LGHNA, CDR2 YNFKEQ. The CDR3 DNA follows: TGTGCCAGCAGCCAGGCGGGACAGGGGATGTACGAGCAGTACTTC. Translation gives CASSQAGQGMYEQYF.

CDR3 DNA: TGTGCCAGCAGCTGGGACTACTCGGGGAATGAGCAGTTCTTC. Translation gives CASSWDYSGNEQFF. The J gene is TRBJ2-1, the V gene TRBV11-2; 7 bases agree with TRBD2. This CDR3 is built from 14 residues. V was pared by 4 bases and J by 7 bases, with 7 bases of the junction left unmatched. CDR1 and CDR2 (germline): SGHAT, FQNNGV.

The rearrangement uses TRBV12-3 or TRBV12-4 and TRBJ2-3; perhaps TRBD2 as D (5 bases). The V and J ends lost 3 bases and 5 bases respectively, with 6 bases between them. The CDR3 has 12 residues. The CDR3 DNA reads TGTGCCAGCAGTTTCGGGGTAGATACGCAGTATTTT. Its translation: CASSFGVDTQYF.

The chain carries TRBV4-3 and TRBJ2-5, with D possibly being TRBD2 (5 bases). The germline CDR1 and CDR2 sequences are LGHNA and YSLEER. The CDR3 covers 15 residues. Trimming took 4 bases from V and 2 from J, leaving 14 bases between them. The CDR3 loop is CASSPDEGWQETQYF. The CDR3 DNA is TGCGCCAGCAGCCCTGATGAGGGATGGCAAGAGACCCAGTACTTC.

Comment on this clone: The junction does not match germline at one end; this may be a read error. The chain recombines TRBV24-1 with TRBJ1-2; 7 nucleotides line up with TRBD1. Germline CDR1 is KGHDR and CDR2 is SFDVKD. This CDR3 spans 12 amino acids. CDR3 sequence (DNA): TGTGCCACCAGTGCGACGACCGGGACAGTCCACTTC. Translated: CATSATTGTVHF.

The chain carries TRBV28 and TRBJ1-5; 11 nucleotides line up with TRBD1. CDR1 MDHEN and CDR2 SYDVKM come from the germline V gene. V lost 6 bases, J lost 7 bases, and 8 bases stayed unmatched. The CDR3 runs to 15 residues. CDR3: CASSRTGGVGQPQHF. CDR3 nucleotide sequence: TGTGCCAGCAGCCGGACAGGGGGCGTGGGACAGCCCCAGCATTTT.

The chain has TRBV10-3 and TRBJ2-2, with a weak D call TRBD1 (6 bases). Trimming removed 4 bases from V and 4 bases from J, with 13 bases in between. The CDR3 sequence is 15 residues long. Per the germline V gene, CDR1 is ENHRY and CDR2 is SYGVKD. In DNA, the CDR3 is TGTGCCATCAGTGCTTCTCAGGGGTCCACCGGGGAGCTGTTTTTT. This codes for CAISASQGSTGELFF.